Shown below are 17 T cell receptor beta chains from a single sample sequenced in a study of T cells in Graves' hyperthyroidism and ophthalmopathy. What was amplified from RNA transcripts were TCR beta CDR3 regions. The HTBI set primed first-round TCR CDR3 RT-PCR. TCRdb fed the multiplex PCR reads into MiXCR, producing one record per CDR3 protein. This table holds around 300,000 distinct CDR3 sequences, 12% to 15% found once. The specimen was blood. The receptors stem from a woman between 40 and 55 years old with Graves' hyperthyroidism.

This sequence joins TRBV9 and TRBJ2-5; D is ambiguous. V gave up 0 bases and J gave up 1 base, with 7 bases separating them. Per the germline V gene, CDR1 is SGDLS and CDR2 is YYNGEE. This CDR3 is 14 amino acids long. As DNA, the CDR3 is TGTGCCAGCAGCGTAGGGCAGTCCCAAGAGACCCAGTACTTC. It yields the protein CASSVGQSQETQYF.

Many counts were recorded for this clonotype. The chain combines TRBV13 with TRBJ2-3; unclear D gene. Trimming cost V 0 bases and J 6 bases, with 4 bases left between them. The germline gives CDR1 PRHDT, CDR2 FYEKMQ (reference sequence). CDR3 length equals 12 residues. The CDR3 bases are TGTGCCAGCAGCTTAGGATCGGATACGCAGTATTTT. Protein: CASSLGSDTQYF.

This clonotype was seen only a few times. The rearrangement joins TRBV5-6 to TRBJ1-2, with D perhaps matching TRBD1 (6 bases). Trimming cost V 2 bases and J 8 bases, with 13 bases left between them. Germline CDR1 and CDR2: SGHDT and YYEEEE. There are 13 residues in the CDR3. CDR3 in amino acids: CASSLQGPGGYTF. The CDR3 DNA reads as TGTGCCAGCAGCTTACAGGGCCCCGGAGGCTACACCTTC. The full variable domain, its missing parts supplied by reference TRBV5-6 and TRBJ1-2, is DAGVTQSPTHLIKTRGQQVTLRCSPKSGHDTVSWYQQALGQGPQFIFQYYEEEERQRGNFPDRFSGHQFPNYSSELNVNALLLGDSALYLCASSLQGPGGYTFGSGTRLTVV.

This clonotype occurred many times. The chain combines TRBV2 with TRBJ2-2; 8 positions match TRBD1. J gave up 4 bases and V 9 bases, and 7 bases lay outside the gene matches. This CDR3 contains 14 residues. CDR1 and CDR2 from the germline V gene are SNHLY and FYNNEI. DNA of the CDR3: TGTGCCAGGTCCGGGACAGGTTCCACCGGGGAGCTGTTTTTT. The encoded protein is CARSGTGSTGELFF.

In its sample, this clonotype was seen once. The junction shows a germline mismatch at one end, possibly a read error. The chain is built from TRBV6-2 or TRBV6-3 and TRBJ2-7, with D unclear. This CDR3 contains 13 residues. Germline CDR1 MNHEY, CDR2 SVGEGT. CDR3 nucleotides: TGTGCCAGCACCACAGCCCGGACCCGCGAGCGGTACTTC. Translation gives CASTTARTRERYF.

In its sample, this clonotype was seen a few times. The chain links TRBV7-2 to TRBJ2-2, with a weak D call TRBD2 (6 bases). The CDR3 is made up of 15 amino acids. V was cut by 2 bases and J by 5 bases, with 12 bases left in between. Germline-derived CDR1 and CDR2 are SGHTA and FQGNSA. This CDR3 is CASSLLARGTGELFF. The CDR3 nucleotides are TGTGCCAGCAGCTTACTTGCTCGGGGGACCGGGGAGCTGTTTTTT. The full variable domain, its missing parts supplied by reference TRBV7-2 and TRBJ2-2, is GAGVSQSPSNKVTEKGKDVELRCDPISGHTALYWYRQSLGQGLEFLIYFQGNSAPDKSGLPSDRFSAERTGGSVSTLTIQRTQQEDSAVYLCASSLLARGTGELFFGEGSRLTVL.

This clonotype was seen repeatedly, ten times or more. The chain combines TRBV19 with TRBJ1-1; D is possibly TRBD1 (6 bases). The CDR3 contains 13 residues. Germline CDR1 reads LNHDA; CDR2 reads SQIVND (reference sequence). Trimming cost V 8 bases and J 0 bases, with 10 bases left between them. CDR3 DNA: TGTGCCAGTGATGACAGGATGAACACTGAAGCTTTCTTT. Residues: CASDDRMNTEAFF.

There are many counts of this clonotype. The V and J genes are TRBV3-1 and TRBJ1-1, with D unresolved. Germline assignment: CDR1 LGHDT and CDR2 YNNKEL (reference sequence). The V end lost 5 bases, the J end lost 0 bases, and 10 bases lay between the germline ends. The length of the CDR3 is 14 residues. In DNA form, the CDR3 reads TGTGCCAGCAGCTCACGTGCTTTGAACACTGAAGCTTTCTTT. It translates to CASSSRALNTEAFF.

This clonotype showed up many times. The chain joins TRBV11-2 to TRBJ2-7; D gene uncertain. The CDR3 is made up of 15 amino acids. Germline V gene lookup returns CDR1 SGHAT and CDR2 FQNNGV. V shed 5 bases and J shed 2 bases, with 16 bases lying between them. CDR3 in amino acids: CASSLGPLDAYEQYF. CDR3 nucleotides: TGTGCCAGCAGCCTTGGACCTCTTGACGCCTACGAGCAGTACTTC.

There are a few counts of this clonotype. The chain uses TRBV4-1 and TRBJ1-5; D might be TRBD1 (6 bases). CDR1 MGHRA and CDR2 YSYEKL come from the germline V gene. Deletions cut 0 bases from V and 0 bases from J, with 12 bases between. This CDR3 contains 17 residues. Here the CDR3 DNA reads TGCGCCAGCAGCCAAGATGTGACAGGTCTTAGCAATCAGCCCCAGCATTTT. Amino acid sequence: CASSQDVTGLSNQPQHF.

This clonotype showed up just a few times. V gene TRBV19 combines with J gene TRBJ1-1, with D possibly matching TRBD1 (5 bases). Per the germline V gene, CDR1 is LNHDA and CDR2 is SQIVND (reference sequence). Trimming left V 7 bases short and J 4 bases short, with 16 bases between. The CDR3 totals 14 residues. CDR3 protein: CASTGGLWGTEAFF. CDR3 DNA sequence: TGTGCCAGTACGGGGGGGTTATGGGGCACTGAAGCTTTCTTT. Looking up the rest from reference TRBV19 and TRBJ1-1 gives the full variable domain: DGGITQSPKYLFRKEGQNVTLSCEQNLNHDAMYWYRQDPGQGLRLIYYSQIVNDFQKGDIAEGYSVSREKKESFPLTVTSAQKNPTAFYLCASTGGLWGTEAFFGQGTRLTVV.

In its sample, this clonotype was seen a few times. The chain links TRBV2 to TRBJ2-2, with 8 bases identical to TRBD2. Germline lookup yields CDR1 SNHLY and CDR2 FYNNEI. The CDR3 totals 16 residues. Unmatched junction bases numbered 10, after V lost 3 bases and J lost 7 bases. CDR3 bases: TGTGCCAGCAGTGACAGGCCTAGCGGGCGGGGCGGGGAGCTGTTTTTT. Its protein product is CASSDRPSGRGGELFF.

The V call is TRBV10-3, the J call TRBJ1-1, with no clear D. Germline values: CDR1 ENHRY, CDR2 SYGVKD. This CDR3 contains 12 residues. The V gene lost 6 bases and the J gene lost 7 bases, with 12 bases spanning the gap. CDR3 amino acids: CAISREGFEAFF. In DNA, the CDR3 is TGTGCCATCAGCCGGGAGGGTTTTGAAGCTTTCTTT.

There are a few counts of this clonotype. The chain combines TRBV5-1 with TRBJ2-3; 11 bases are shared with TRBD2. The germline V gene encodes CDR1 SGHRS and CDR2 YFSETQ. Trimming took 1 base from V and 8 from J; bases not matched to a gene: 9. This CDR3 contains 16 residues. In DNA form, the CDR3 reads TGCGCCAGCAGCTTGCCGAAAACTAGCGGGAGAGGTACGCAGTATTTT. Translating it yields CASSLPKTSGRGTQYF.

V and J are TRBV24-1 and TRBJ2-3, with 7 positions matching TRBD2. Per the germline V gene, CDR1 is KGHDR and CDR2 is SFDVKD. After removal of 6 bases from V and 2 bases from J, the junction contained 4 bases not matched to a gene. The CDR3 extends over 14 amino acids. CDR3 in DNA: TGTGCCACCAGTCCTAGCGGAGCCACAGATACGCAGTATTTT. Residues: CATSPSGATDTQYF.

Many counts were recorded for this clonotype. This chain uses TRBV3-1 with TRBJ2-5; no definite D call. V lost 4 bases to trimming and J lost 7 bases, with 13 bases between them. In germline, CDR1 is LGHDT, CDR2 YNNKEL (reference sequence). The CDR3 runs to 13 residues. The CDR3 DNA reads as TGTGCCAGCAGCCCCTTGAGGTGGGGGACCCAGTACTTC. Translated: CASSPLRWGTQYF.

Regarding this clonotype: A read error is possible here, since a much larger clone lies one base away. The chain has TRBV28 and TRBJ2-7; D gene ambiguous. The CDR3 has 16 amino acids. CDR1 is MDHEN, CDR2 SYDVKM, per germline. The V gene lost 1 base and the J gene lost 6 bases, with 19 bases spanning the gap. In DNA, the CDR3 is TGTGCCAGCAGTTTATCGTCTCGGACCCGAAGTTCCGAGCAGTACTTC. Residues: CASSLSSRTRSSEQYF.